The rows below give T cell receptor beta chains drawn from one sample of a study of blood T cell repertoires in COVID-19. Clones were read by immunoSEQ multiplex PCR, and TCRdb kept only the in-frame ones, dropping some. The sample holds some 120,000 clones; about 85% are singletons and the top ten take about 6.9%. The sample comprised peripheral blood. The source of these receptors is a man older than 75 with active or convalescent COVID-19. Both conserved end residues are part of each CDR3. The D gene is left open where the match is weak. Clone size is shown for a subset of rows, as once, few, many or a class of expanded clone.

J: TRBJ2-2; size: .; V: TRBV5-1; D: .; CDR3: CASSLDRGNGELFF; DNA: TGCGCCAGCAGCTTGGATCGGGGTAACGGGGAGCTGTTTTTT
J: TRBJ1-1; size: .; V: TRBV19; D: TRBD1; CDR3: CASSIQGDRGTEAFF; DNA: TGTGCCAGTAGTATCCAGGGGGACCGGGGCACTGAAGCTTTCTTT
J: TRBJ2-1; size: .; V: TRBV30; D: .; CDR3: CAWADGRDPYNEQFF; DNA: TGTGCCTGGGCTGATGGGCGCGACCCCTACAATGAGCAGTTCTTC
J: TRBJ1-4; size: .; V: TRBV20-1; D: .; CDR3: CSARGPEKLFF; DNA: TGCAGTGCTAGAGGGCCTGAAAAACTGTTTTTT
J: TRBJ2-7; size: .; V: TRBV20-1; D: TRBD2; CDR3: CSASRLAGYEQYF; DNA: TGCAGTGCTAGTAGACTAGCGGGATACGAGCAGTACTTC
J: TRBJ1-6; size: .; V: TRBV9; D: .; CDR3: CASSQTLTSDNSPLHF; DNA: TGTGCCAGCAGCCAGACACTCACATCGGATAATTCACCCCTCCACTTT
J: TRBJ2-3; size: .; V: TRBV4-2; D: .; CDR3: CASSPHPSAGARASTDTQYF; DNA: TGTGCCAGCAGCCCCCACCCCTCAGCGGGCGCCCGTGCTAGCACAGATACGCAGTATTTT
J: TRBJ2-7; size: .; V: TRBV6-2/TRBV6-3; D: TRBD2; CDR3: CASSQREGSYEQYF; DNA: TGTGCCAGCAGTCAGCGGGAGGGATCCTACGAGCAGTACTTC
J: TRBJ2-3; size: .; V: TRBV5-1; D: .; CDR3: CASSFSAASTDTQYF; DNA: TGCGCCAGCAGCTTCTCAGCGGCTAGCACAGATACGCAGTATTTT
J: TRBJ1-4; size: .; V: TRBV9; D: TRBD1; CDR3: CASSVEDRVYEKLFF; DNA: TGTGCCAGCAGCGTAGAGGACAGGGTATATGAAAAACTGTTTTTT
J: TRBJ2-1; size: few; V: TRBV10-3; D: .; CDR3: CAISRGDNEQFF; DNA: TGTGCCATCAGCAGGGGGGACAATGAGCAGTTCTTC
J: TRBJ2-7; size: .; V: TRBV27; D: .; CDR3: CASSLFTDYEQYF; DNA: TGTGCCAGCAGTTTATTTACAGACTACGAGCAGTACTTC
J: TRBJ2-7; size: .; V: TRBV9; D: TRBD1; CDR3: CASSVGSPGTGFYEQYF; DNA: TGTGCCAGCAGCGTAGGTTCCCCCGGGACAGGCTTCTACGAGCAGTACTTC
J: TRBJ1-6; size: .; V: TRBV2; D: TRBD1; CDR3: CASSPGGSFGSPLHF; DNA: TGTGCCAGCAGCCCAGGGGGCTCTTTCGGTTCACCCCTCCACTTT
J: TRBJ1-4; size: .; V: TRBV5-6; D: TRBD1; CDR3: CASSTRQGTGEKLFF; DNA: TGTGCCAGCAGCACAAGACAGGGGACGGGTGAAAAACTGTTTTTT
J: TRBJ1-5; size: .; V: TRBV12-3/TRBV12-4; D: .; CDR3: CASSLSSYQPQHF; DNA: TGTGCCAGCAGTTTATCGAGCTATCAGCCCCAGCATTTT
J: TRBJ1-5; size: .; V: TRBV2; D: TRBD1; CDR3: CASRPTGDVQPQHF; DNA: TGTGCCAGCAGGCCGACAGGGGATGTCCAGCCCCAGCATTTT